These T cell receptor beta chains were read from a single sample in a study of OX40 agonist ivuxolimab in advanced cancers. Generated by immunoSEQ multiplex PCR, the TCRdb table keeps only in-frame clones and is missing some. The profile covers tens of thousands of clones, with around 90% appearing a single time and about 0.32% taken by the ten largest. The material sequenced was CD4+ or CD8+ T cells sorted from blood, taken in a trial of the OX40 agonist ivuxolimab. Receptor source: an adult with an advanced solid tumor such as melanoma, head and neck, liver or kidney cancer. Each CDR3 is given without its conserved first and last residue.

>TRBV4-1|TRBJ2-4
ASSLSGGAAKNIQY
>TRBV5-1|TRBJ1-4
ASSLLAGPRELF
>TRBV28|TRBJ1-1
ASRSLRTEAF
>TRBV30|TRBJ2-3
AWSGLAGSKGDTQY
>TRBV2|TRBJ2-2
ASRGDKNTGELF
>TRBV7-9|TRBJ2-1
ASSLVVRWGSSNEQF
>TRBV5-1|TRBJ1-4
ASSLGRNEKLF
>TRBV25-1|TRBJ1-6
ASSELRGSNSPLH
>TRBV7-2|TRBJ2-1
ASSLVAGGGNEQF
>TRBV18|TRBJ1-2
ASSQGQEPNYGYT
>TRBV6-5|TRBJ1-2
ASSKEAATYGYT
>TRBV9|TRBJ2-1
ASSARPNSGSSYNEQF
>TRBV19|TRBJ1-2
ASSMVAGTGGHYGYT
>TRBV10-3|TRBJ1-3
AISRDGAGNTIY
>TRBV9|TRBJ1-3
ASSGGGTFSGNTIY
>TRBV6-1|TRBJ2-2
ASSPLNRATGELF
>TRBV7-2|TRBJ1-3
ASSLVGSPSGNTIY
>TRBV29-1|TRBJ1-1
SVEGPGYTEAF
>TRBV4-3|TRBJ2-1
ASSQDVLAGGDNEQF
>TRBV11-1|TRBJ2-1
ASSIQSGSGYNEQF
>TRBV6-6|TRBJ1-2
ASSQDRGRYGYT
>TRBV7-9|TRBJ2-3
ASSLLDTQY
>TRBV28|TRBJ1-4
ASSSGRRNEKLF
>TRBV28|TRBJ1-2
ASSLEQGAGGYT
>TRBV18|TRBJ2-1
ASSPNRLYNEQF
>TRBV9|TRBJ2-7
ASSVVPETVYEQY
>TRBV7-2|TRBJ2-7
ASSGPGVAQYEQY
>TRBV4-1|TRBJ1-2
ASSPEGRGYGYT
>TRBV4-2|TRBJ1-4
ASMGAGGNEKLF
>TRBV7-9|TRBJ1-2
ASSYDRGQGYT
>TRBV18|TRBJ1-1
ASSPGQGPDTEAF
>TRBV28|TRBJ2-1
ASSLMVGGRALEQF
>TRBV19|TRBJ1-5
ASSILTGGWGNQPQH
>TRBV16|TRBJ1-2
ASSLRQTNYGYT
>TRBV5-6|TRBJ1-2
ASSSTGEYGYT
>TRBV29-1|TRBJ1-1
SVEIGQGRTEAF
>TRBV5-1|TRBJ1-4
ASSERQGGNEKLF
>TRBV6-6|TRBJ1-5
ASSFDGASNQPQH
>TRBV5-1|TRBJ1-3
ASSLNDIGNTIY
>TRBV5-1|TRBJ1-3
ASSLAGSNGNTIY
>TRBV7-6|TRBJ2-3
ASSSRTSGGEGTQY
>TRBV20-1|TRBJ1-2
SASRGYT
>TRBV6-5|TRBJ1-5
ASSSNPGGNQPQH
>TRBV29-1|TRBJ2-3
SVQTDTQY
>TRBV27|TRBJ2-1
ASSLRPGTSGMVNEQF
>TRBV4-2|TRBJ2-4
ASTKSGGAGKNIQY
>TRBV27|TRBJ1-2
ASSFRRWYGYT
>TRBV5-4|TRBJ2-1
ASSRTSSGEQF
>TRBV7-8|TRBJ2-3
ASSFSSGRNTQY
>TRBV28|TRBJ1-1
ASRRHDRAEAF
>TRBV10-3|TRBJ1-1
ALRQGERNTEAF
>TRBV2|TRBJ1-5
ASREGNSNQPQH
>TRBV28|TRBJ2-3
ASSSGTGFTDTQY